This TCR beta chain derives from a study of T cells expressing NK-cell markers. General observations from the study: Dominant NKG2C+ clonotypes were found to form 1.0-7.0% of CD8+ T cells in over 5 donors.

5'RACE template switching with UMIs produced the TCR beta cDNA. TCRdb reprocessed the 5' RACE reads, keeping one entry per CDR3 protein, no DNA. This sample contains around 380,000 distinct CDR3 sequences. On this clonotype: No antigen is known for it.

This CDR3 has 14 amino acids. Germline V gene lookup returns CDR1 MNHEY and CDR2 SVGAGI. The TCR sequence derives from a woman in her fifties or sixties in good health. This chain uses TRBV6-5 with TRBJ1-2; TCRdb selects TRBD1, and the lack of DNA leaves this call unchecked. The sample was blood T cells: a sorted CD56 or NKG2C T cell subset, CD4+ or CD8+ T cells, or bulk PBMC T cells (not recorded which). The CDR3 protein is CASSLADRGYGYTF.